A single sample is the source of the 18 T cell receptor beta chains below, sequenced in a study of blood T cell repertoires in COVID-19. TCRdb's copy holds only in-frame clones and misses some; the assay was immunoSEQ multiplex PCR. The sample has about 59,000 clones; around four fifths are singletons. Sequences were obtained from peripheral blood. Receptors were obtained from a woman older than 75 with acute or convalescent COVID-19.

This clone has a single count. This rearrangement joins TRBV19 to TRBJ2-3, with 9 bases lining up with TRBD2. The V segment lost 6 bases and the J segment 4 bases; nucleotides outside the gene matches: 5. The CDR3 runs 14 residues. Germline assignment: CDR1 LNHDA and CDR2 SQIVND (reference sequence). Here the CDR3 reads CASRTSGRSDTQYF. In DNA form, the CDR3 reads TGTGCCAGTAGAACGAGCGGGAGGTCAGATACGCAGTATTTT.

The V gene is TRBV18, the J gene TRBJ1-4, with D uncertain. Germline V gives CDR1 KGHSH, CDR2 LQKENI. The CDR3 totals 16 residues. The V end was cut by 3 bases, the J end by 7 bases, with 18 bases between. The CDR3 protein is CASSPSDGGRFEKLFF. The CDR3, as DNA: TGTGCCAGCTCACCCTCGGACGGAGGGCGTTTTGAAAAACTGTTTTTT.

This clone was observed a handful of times. The rearrangement uses TRBV28 and TRBJ2-7, with D perhaps matching TRBD2 (5 bases). The CDR3 consists of 11 residues. Germline values: CDR1 MDHEN, CDR2 SYDVKM. The CDR3 protein is CCTGDRYEQYF. CDR3 nucleotide sequence: TGTTGCACCGGGGATCGATACGAGCAGTACTTC.

The rearrangement joins TRBV6-5 to TRBJ2-7; 10 bases fit TRBD1. Trimming removed 6 bases from V and 4 bases from J; junction bases left unmatched: 9. CDR1 and CDR2 (germline): MNHEY, SVGAGI. This CDR3 has 15 amino acids. The CDR3 spells CASSQDRGGVYEQYF. The CDR3 DNA reads as TGTGCCAGCAGCCAGGACAGGGGGGGAGTATACGAGCAGTACTTC.

The rearrangement uses TRBV19 and TRBJ2-5, with TRBD2 matching over 7 bases. CDR3 length equals 13 residues. Germline V CDR1 and CDR2: LNHDA, SQIVND (reference sequence). J gave up 5 bases and V 6 bases, and 6 bases lay outside the gene matches. This chain's CDR3 is CASSTRDYETQYF. The DNA of the CDR3 is TGTGCCAGTAGCACCCGGGACTACGAGACCCAGTACTTC.

The V call is TRBV12-5, the J call TRBJ2-1; perhaps TRBD1 as D (6 bases). This CDR3 is built from 15 residues. CDR1 and CDR2 (germline): LGHNT, FRNRAP. The V and J ends lost 1 base and 3 bases respectively, with 10 bases between them. This chain's CDR3 is CASGLGQVLYNEQFF. As DNA, the CDR3 is TGTGCTAGTGGTTTGGGACAGGTCCTCTACAATGAGCAGTTCTTC.

This clone has just one count. CDR3 amino acids: CASSRSIAGYNEQFF. Written as DNA, the CDR3 is TGTGCCAGCAGTCGCTCCATAGCGGGATACAATGAGCAGTTCTTC. The chain uses TRBV3-1 (or the pseudogene TRBV3-2) and TRBJ2-1; 8 bases match TRBD2. The CDR3 covers 15 residues. Germline trimming cut 6 bases from V and 4 bases from J; bases unmatched to any gene: 8. Per germline, CDR1 LGHDT and CDR2 YNNKEL (reference sequence).

V is TRBV5-1 and J is TRBJ2-1; 11 bases are a match to TRBD2. This CDR3 region has 16 residues. The ends lost 1 base at V and 10 bases at J; junction bases unmatched: 10. The V gene's germline CDR1 is SGHRS and CDR2 YFSETQ. The CDR3 here is CASSLFPGLAEREQFF. CDR3 nucleotides: TGCGCCAGCAGCTTGTTCCCGGGACTAGCGGAGAGGGAGCAGTTCTTC.

The gene calls are TRBV18 and TRBJ2-1; the match to TRBD2 covers 9 bases. Germline V lookup: CDR1 KGHSH, CDR2 LQKENI. V lost 6 bases and J lost 10; bases outside the gene matches: 10. The CDR3 runs to 14 residues. This CDR3 is CASSTRGTSKEQFF. The CDR3 nucleotides are TGTGCCAGCTCTACCCGGGGGACTAGCAAAGAGCAGTTCTTC. The variable domain in full, with the rest retrieved from reference TRBV18 and TRBJ2-1, is NAGVMQNPRHLVRRRGQEARLRCSPMKGHSHVYWYRQLPEEGLKFMVYLQKENIIDESGMPKERFSAEFPKEGPSILRIQQVVRGDSAAYFCASSTRGTSKEQFFGPGTRLTVL.

The chain employs TRBV7-2 and TRBJ2-4, with D perhaps matching TRBD1 (6 bases). CDR3 length equals 15 residues. Germline-derived CDR1 and CDR2 are SGHTA and FQGNSA. V lost 5 bases and J lost 8, with 19 bases in between. As DNA, the CDR3 is TGTGCCAGCAGCGAGCTACAGGGAAACGAGTACATTCAGTACTTC. It specifies CASSELQGNEYIQYF.

The chain links TRBV7-2 to TRBJ2-5; TRBD1 is a possible D gene (6 bases). V was cut by 3 bases and J by 5 bases, with 16 bases left in between. CDR1 is SGHTA and CDR2 is FQGNSA in the germline V gene. CDR3 length: 15 residues. The CDR3 nucleotides read TGTGCCAGCAGCTTGAGGGGACAAAAGGGGGAGACCCAGTACTTC. The encoded protein is CASSLRGQKGETQYF.

The chain recombines TRBV9 with TRBJ1-2, with D possibly matching TRBD1 (5 bases). The germline V and J ends were trimmed by 3 bases and 4 bases, with 7 bases remaining between them. Per the germline V gene, CDR1 is SGDLS and CDR2 is YYNGEE. There are 12 residues in the CDR3. DNA for the CDR3: TGTGCCAGCAGCGCCGACAGCTATGGCTACACCTTC. Amino acid sequence: CASSADSYGYTF.

This chain joins TRBV19 and TRBJ2-7; TRBD2 aligns across 7 bases. In germline, CDR1 is LNHDA, CDR2 SQIVND (reference sequence). The V gene end was trimmed by 4 bases and the J gene end by 0 bases; junction bases not matched to a gene: 3. The CDR3 sequence is 14 residues long. CDR3 region: CASSSRGDSYEQYF. DNA of the CDR3: TGTGCCAGTAGTAGCCGGGGGGACTCCTACGAGCAGTACTTC.

The rearrangement joins TRBV5-4 to TRBJ2-5, with 11 bases matching TRBD1. Germline V gives CDR1 SGHNT, CDR2 YYREEE (reference sequence). With 4 bases clipped from V and 5 bases from J, the junction kept 7 bases outside the gene matches. The CDR3 is made up of 15 amino acids. The CDR3 loop is CASSKPDRGPETQYF. Written as DNA, the CDR3 is TGTGCCAGCAGCAAACCGGACAGGGGGCCGGAGACCCAGTACTTC.

This chain links TRBV19 with TRBJ2-1, with TRBD2 as a possible D gene (7 bases). The V end lost 1 base, the J end lost 3 bases, and 13 bases lay between the germline ends. Germline V gene lookup returns CDR1 LNHDA and CDR2 SQIVND (reference sequence). The CDR3 extends over 16 amino acids. CDR3 residues: CASSIGGGDVYNEQFF. The CDR3 nucleotides are TGTGCCAGTAGTATAGGAGGGGGGGACGTCTACAATGAGCAGTTCTTC.

The chain is built from TRBV10-1 and TRBJ2-5, with 10 bases lining up with TRBD1. Per the germline V gene, CDR1 is WNHNN and CDR2 is SYGVQD (reference sequence). The ends lost 5 bases at V and 4 bases at J; junction bases unmatched: 4. The CDR3 has 14 amino acids. In DNA, the CDR3 is TGCGCCAGCAGTCGCGACAGGGGGCGAGAGACCCAGTACTTC. As protein: CASSRDRGRETQYF.

The chain combines TRBV29-1 with TRBJ2-7, with D possibly TRBD1 on 6 matching bases. The ends were cut back, 3 bases at V and 3 bases at J, with 12 bases in the middle. Germline-derived CDR1 and CDR2 are SQVTM and ANQGSEA. This CDR3 comprises 13 residues. The CDR3 DNA reads as TGCAGCGTTGAGCACAGGGATCGCTACGAGCAGTACTTC. Amino acid sequence: CSVEHRDRYEQYF.

This clone was recorded once. V is TRBV27 and J is TRBJ1-3, with D tentatively TRBD1 (5 bases). The CDR3 loop spans 13 amino acids. Trimming removed 4 bases from V and 3 bases from J, with 7 bases in between. Germline loops: CDR1 MNHEY, CDR2 SMNVEV (reference sequence). CDR3 protein: CASSSGIGNTIYF. In nucleotides, the CDR3 is TGTGCCAGCAGTTCAGGGATTGGAAACACCATATATTTT.